Sequencing of this T cell receptor (beta chain) was carried out in a study of T-cell memory formation after mild COVID-19. There are 14 residues in the CDR3. Germline CDR1 is SGHRS and CDR2 is YFSETQ. The V end lost 0 bases, the J end lost 4 bases, and 11 bases lay between the germline ends. For this clonotype: The antigen is undetermined.

Barcoded TCR alpha and TCR beta cDNA libraries with UMIs came from 5'RACE using constant-segment primers. TCRdb re-called the 5' RACE reads with MiXCR, one entry per CDR3 protein. The table has more than 400,000 distinct CDR3 sequences, 15% to 20% seen once. Findings and limits, study-wide: Contracting CD8+ clones were enriched in EMRA, CD4+ mainly in CM and EM.

The source of this sequence is an adult woman who had mild COVID-19 (a few samples of this study predate the infection). Cell type and time point are not known. The J gene is TRBJ2-7, the V gene TRBV5-1; D gene unclear. What was sequenced was PBMCs or a T cell subset sorted from them (not recorded which). The CDR3: CASSLVGISYEQYF. The CDR3 region has the DNA TGCGCCAGCAGCTTGGTTGGGATTTCTTACGAGCAGTACTTC.